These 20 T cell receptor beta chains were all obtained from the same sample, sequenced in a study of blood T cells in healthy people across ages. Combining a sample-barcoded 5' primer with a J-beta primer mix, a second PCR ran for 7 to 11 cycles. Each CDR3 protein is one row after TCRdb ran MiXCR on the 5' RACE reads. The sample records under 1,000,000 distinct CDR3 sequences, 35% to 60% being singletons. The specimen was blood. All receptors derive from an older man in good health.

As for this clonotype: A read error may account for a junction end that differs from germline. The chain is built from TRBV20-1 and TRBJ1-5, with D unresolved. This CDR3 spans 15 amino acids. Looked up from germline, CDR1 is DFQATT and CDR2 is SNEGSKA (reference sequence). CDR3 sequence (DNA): TGCAGTGCTACGAGTAGAACACGGAGCAATCAGCCCCGGCATTTT. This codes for CSATSRTRSNQPRHF.

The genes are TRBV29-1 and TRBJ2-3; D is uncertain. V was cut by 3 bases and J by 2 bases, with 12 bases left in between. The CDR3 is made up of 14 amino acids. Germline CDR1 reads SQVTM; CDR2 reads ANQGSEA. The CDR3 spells CSVDSPGITDTQYF. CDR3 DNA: TGCAGCGTTGATAGCCCAGGTATCACAGATACGCAGTATTTT.

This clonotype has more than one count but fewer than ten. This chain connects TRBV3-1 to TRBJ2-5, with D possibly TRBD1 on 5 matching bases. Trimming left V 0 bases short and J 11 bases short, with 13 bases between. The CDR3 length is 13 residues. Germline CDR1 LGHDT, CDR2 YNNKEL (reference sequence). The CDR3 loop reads CASSQDWGAEQYF. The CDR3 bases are TGTGCCAGCAGCCAAGATTGGGGCGCTGAGCAGTACTTC.

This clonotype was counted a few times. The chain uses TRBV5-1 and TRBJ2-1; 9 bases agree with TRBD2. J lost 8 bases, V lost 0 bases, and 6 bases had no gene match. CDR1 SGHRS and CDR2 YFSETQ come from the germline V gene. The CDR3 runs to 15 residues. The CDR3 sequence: CASSLGSGSYDEQFF. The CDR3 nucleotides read TGCGCCAGCAGCTTGGGTAGCGGGAGCTATGATGAGCAGTTCTTC. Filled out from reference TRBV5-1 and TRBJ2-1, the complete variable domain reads KAGVTQTPRYLIKTRGQQVTLSCSPISGHRSVSWYQQTPGQGLQFLFEYFSETQRNKGNFPGRFSGRQFSNSRSEMNVSTLELGDSALYLCASSLGSGSYDEQFFGPGTRLTVL.

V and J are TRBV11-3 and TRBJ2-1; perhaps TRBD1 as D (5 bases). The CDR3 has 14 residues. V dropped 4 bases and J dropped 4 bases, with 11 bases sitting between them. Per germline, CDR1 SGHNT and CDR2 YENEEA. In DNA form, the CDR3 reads TGTGCCAGCAGCTCAGCCCAGGGTTACAATGAGCAGTTCTTC. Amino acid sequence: CASSSAQGYNEQFF. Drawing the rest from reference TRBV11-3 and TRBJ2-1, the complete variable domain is EAGVVQSPRYKIIEKKQPVAFWCNPISGHNTLYWYLQNLGQGPELLIRYENEEAVDDSQLPKDRFSAERLKGVDSTLKIQPAELGDSAVYLCASSSAQGYNEQFFGPGTRLTVL.

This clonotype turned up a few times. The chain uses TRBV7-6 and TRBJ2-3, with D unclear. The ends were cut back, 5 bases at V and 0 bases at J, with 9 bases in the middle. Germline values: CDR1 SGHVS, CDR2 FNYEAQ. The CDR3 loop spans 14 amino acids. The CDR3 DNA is TGTGCCAGCAGCCCGCAGTATAGCACAGATACGCAGTATTTT. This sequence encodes CASSPQYSTDTQYF.

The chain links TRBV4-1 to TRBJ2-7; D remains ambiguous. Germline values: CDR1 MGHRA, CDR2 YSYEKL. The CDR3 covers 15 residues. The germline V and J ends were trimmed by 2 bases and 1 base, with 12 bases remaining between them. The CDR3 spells CASSQSLSRSYEQYF. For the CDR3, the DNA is TGCGCCAGCAGCCAAAGCCTTTCACGATCCTACGAGCAGTACTTC.

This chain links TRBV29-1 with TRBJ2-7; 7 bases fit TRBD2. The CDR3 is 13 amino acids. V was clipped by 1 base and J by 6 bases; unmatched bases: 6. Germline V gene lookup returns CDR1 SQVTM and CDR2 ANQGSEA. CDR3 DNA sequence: TGCAGCGTTGAAGGCGGGAGAAGAGGCGAGCAGTACTTC. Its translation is CSVEGGRRGEQYF.

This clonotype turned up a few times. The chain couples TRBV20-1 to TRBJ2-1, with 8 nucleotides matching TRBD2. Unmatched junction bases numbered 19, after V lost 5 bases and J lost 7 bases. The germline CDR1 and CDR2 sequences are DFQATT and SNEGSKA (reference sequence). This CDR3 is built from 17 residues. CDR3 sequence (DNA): TGCAGTGCTCCCTCTTTGCTCTCGAGCGGGAGACCGAATGAGCAGTTCTTC. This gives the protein CSAPSLLSSGRPNEQFF.

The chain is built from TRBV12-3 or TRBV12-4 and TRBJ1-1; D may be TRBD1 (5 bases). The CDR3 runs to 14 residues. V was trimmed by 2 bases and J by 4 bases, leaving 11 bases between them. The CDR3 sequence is CASSLQGLITEAFF. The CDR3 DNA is TGTGCCAGCAGTTTACAGGGATTGATCACTGAAGCTTTCTTT.

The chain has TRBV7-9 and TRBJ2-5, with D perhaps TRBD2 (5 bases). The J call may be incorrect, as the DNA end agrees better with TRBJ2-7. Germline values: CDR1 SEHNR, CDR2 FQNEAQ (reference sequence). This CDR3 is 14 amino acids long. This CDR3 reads CASSLEDGWDEQYF. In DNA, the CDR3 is TGTGCCAGCAGCTTGGAGGACGGATGGGACGAGCAGTACTTC.

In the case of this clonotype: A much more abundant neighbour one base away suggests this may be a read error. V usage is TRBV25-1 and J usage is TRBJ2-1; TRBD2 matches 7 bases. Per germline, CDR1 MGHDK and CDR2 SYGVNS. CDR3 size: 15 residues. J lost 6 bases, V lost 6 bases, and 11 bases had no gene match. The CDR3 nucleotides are TGTGCCAGCAGCGGGACTATCGGGAGGTCCAATGAGCAGTTCTTC. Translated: CASSGTIGRSNEQFF.

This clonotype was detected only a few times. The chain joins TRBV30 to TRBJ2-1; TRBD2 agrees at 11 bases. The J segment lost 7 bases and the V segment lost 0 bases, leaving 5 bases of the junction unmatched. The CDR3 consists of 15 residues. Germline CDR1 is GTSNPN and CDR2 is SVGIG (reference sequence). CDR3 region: CAWSVLAGGANEQFF. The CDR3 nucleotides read TGTGCCTGGAGTGTCTTAGCGGGAGGGGCAAATGAGCAGTTCTTC.

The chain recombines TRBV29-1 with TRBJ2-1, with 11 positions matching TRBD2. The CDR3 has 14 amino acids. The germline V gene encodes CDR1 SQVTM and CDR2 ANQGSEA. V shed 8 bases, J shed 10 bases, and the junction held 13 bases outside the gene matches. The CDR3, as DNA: TGCAGCAGCGCGACTAGCGGGGCTGTCAGGGAGCAGTTCTTC. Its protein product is CSSATSGAVREQFF.

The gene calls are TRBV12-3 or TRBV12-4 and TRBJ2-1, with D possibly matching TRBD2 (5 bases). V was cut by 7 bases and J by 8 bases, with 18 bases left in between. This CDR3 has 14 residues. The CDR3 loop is CASTPSGSRYEQFF. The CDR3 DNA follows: TGTGCCAGCACCCCATCGGGGTCTAGGTATGAGCAGTTCTTC.

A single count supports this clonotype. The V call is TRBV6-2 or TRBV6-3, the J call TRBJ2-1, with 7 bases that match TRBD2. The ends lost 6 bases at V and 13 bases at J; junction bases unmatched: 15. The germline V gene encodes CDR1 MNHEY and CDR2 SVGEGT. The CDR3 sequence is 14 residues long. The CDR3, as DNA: TGTGCCAGCAGCCCATCGTTCCACCTAGCGGATCAGTTCTTC. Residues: CASSPSFHLADQFF.

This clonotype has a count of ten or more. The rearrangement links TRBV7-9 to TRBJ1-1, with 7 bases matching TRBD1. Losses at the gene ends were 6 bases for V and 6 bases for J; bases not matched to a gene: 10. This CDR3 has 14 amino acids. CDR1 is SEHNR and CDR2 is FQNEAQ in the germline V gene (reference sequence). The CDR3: CASRLGQPAAEAFF. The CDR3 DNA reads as TGTGCCAGCAGATTGGGACAGCCCGCCGCTGAAGCTTTCTTT.

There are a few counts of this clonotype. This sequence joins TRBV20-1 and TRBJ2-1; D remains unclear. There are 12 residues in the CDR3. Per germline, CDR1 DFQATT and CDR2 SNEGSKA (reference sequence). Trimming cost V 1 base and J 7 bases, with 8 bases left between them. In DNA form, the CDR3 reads TGCAGTGCTAGAGGGCTAACTAATGAGCAGTTCTTC. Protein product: CSARGLTNEQFF.

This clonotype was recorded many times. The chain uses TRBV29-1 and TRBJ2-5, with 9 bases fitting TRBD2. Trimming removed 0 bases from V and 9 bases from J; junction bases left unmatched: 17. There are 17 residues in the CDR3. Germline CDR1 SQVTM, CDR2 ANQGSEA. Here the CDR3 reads CSVEDSRGTSSREAQYF. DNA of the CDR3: TGCAGCGTTGAAGACAGCCGAGGGACTAGCAGCCGGGAGGCCCAGTACTTC. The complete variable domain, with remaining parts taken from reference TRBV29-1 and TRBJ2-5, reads SAVISQKPSRDICQRGTSLTIQCQVDSQVTMMFWYRQQPGQSLTLIATANQGSEATYESGFVIDKFPISRPNLTFSTLTVSNMSPEDSSIYLCSVEDSRGTSSREAQYFGPGTRLLVL.

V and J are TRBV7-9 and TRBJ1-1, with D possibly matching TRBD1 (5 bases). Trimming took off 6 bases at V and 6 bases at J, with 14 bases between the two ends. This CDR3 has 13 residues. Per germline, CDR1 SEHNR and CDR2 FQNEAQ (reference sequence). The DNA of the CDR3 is TGTGCCAGCAGTCTTTTAGACAGTTCTGAAGCTTTCTTT. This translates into CASSLLDSSEAFF.